Below, 17 T cell receptor beta chains from the same sample are listed, as sequenced in a study of Graves' ophthalmopathy and Graves' hyperthyroidism (dated by TCRdb to 2017 to 2018). The sequencer was an Illumina HiSeq 2000. For repertoire sequencing, TCR beta CDR3 regions were amplified from RNA transcripts. The first round of RT-PCR was done with HTBI primers and the Qiagen OneStep RT-PCR kit, and was followed by a second round of multiplex PCR, then size selection and purification. TCRdb cleaned the public reads at Q25 with fastp, built clones with MiXCR and kept in-frame beta chains. Rows are unified per CDR3 protein, each entry keeping the most common DNA and genes. The sample table lists approximately 330,000 distinct CDR3 sequences, roughly a sixth of them with a count of one. The leading ten clones occupy more than 9% of the sample. Sequencing used peripheral blood. Receptor source: an adult man with Graves' ophthalmopathy.

Many counts were recorded for this clonotype. This sequence joins TRBV20-1 and TRBJ2-5, with 10 bases aligning to TRBD2. V lost 5 bases and J lost 4; bases outside the gene matches: 4. The germline CDR1 and CDR2 sequences are DFQATT and SNEGSKA (reference sequence). CDR3 size: 13 residues. DNA for the CDR3: TGCAGTGCTCAGCGGGGGGGCGGAGAGACCCAGTACTTC. Translating gives CSAQRGGGETQYF.

This clonotype was observed many times. The chain couples TRBV4-1 to TRBJ2-7, with D possibly called TRBD1 or TRBD2 (5 bases each). The CDR3 runs 15 residues. Germline V gene data show CDR1 as MGHRA and CDR2 as YSYEKL. V was shortened by 5 bases and J by 2 bases, with 16 bases between the two germline ends. CDR3 residues: CASSSDGRGTYEQYF. The CDR3 nucleotides are TGCGCCAGCAGCTCGGACGGACGGGGCACCTACGAGCAGTACTTC.

This clonotype was detected ten times or more. The chain uses TRBV7-2 and TRBJ1-1; D is perhaps TRBD1 (5 bases). The CDR3 loop spans 15 amino acids. The germline CDR1 and CDR2 sequences are SGHTA and FQGNSA. The ends were cut back, 2 bases at V and 3 bases at J, with 13 bases in the middle. The CDR3 reads CASSLLLGGDTEAFF. The CDR3 coding sequence is TGTGCCAGCAGCTTACTTCTCGGGGGGGACACTGAAGCTTTCTTT.

The chain combines TRBV6-2 or TRBV6-3 with TRBJ2-7, with D perhaps being TRBD1 or TRBD2 (5 bases each). V gave up 7 bases and J gave up 6 bases, with 16 bases separating them. There are 13 residues in the CDR3. CDR1 MNHEY and CDR2 SVGEGT come from the germline V gene. The chain's CDR3 is CASTPGPGAEQYF. The CDR3 DNA is TGTGCCAGCACCCCCGGTCCCGGGGCCGAGCAGTACTTC.

This clonotype has at least ten counts. This chain uses TRBV19 with TRBJ2-5; 10 nucleotides match TRBD2. V shed 6 bases and J 0 bases; nucleotides not matched to a gene: 4. Germline V CDR1 and CDR2: LNHDA, SQIVND (reference sequence). This CDR3 is 15 amino acids long. The CDR3 region has the DNA TGTGCCAGTAGGGGTAGCGGGGGGTACCAAGAGACCCAGTACTTC. Its translation is CASRGSGGYQETQYF.

The V and J genes are TRBV6-1 and TRBJ2-2; 9 bases match TRBD2. The CDR3 has 15 amino acids. J was trimmed by 4 bases and V by 6 bases; bases with no gene match: 6. Germline values: CDR1 MNHNS, CDR2 SASEGT. CDR3 bases: TGTGCCAGCAGGCCGGGACTAGCTGGCACCGGGGAGCTGTTTTTT. Amino acid sequence: CASRPGLAGTGELFF.

This clonotype was counted many times. The chain links TRBV24-1 to TRBJ1-2; unclear D gene. CDR3 length equals 16 residues. CDR1 and CDR2 (germline): KGHDR, SFDVKD. The V and J ends lost 4 bases and 2 bases respectively, with 16 bases between them. The CDR3 region is CATSEGILGANYGYTF. The CDR3 nucleotides read TGTGCCACCAGTGAGGGAATTCTCGGCGCCAACTATGGCTACACCTTC.

This clonotype was counted ten times or more. The gene calls are TRBV30 and TRBJ2-7; 8 positions match TRBD2. Trimming removed 3 bases from V and 4 bases from J; junction bases left unmatched: 14. The length of the CDR3 is 16 residues. CDR1 and CDR2 from the germline V gene are GTSNPN and SVGIG (reference sequence). CDR3 DNA sequence: TGTGCCTGGAGCCCCCGGATGGGGACTAGGCTTTACGAGCAGTACTTC. Translation: CAWSPRMGTRLYEQYF.

This clonotype was seen repeatedly, ten times or more. The chain has TRBV2 and TRBJ1-2; TRBD1 matches at 7 bases. The CDR3 is 14 amino acids. After removal of 4 bases from V and 2 bases from J, the junction contained 4 bases not matched to a gene. Per the germline V gene, CDR1 is SNHLY and CDR2 is FYNNEI. CDR3 bases: TGTGCCAGCAGTGGGGACAGTCTAAACTATGGCTACACCTTC. Amino acids: CASSGDSLNYGYTF.

In this sample, this clonotype turned up a few times. V is TRBV5-1 and J is TRBJ2-5; D ambiguous. CDR1 and CDR2 from the germline V gene are SGHRS and YFSETQ. The CDR3 has 14 residues. Trimming took off 5 bases at V and 4 bases at J, with 15 bases between the two ends. The CDR3 here is CASRMVLNGETQYF. The CDR3 DNA sequence: TGCGCCAGCAGAATGGTGTTAAATGGAGAGACCCAGTACTTC. Variable domain in full (rest from reference TRBV5-1 and TRBJ2-5): KAGVTQTPRYLIKTRGQQVTLSCSPISGHRSVSWYQQTPGQGLQFLFEYFSETQRNKGNFPGRFSGRQFSNSRSEMNVSTLELGDSALYLCASRMVLNGETQYFGPGTRLLVL.

This clonotype was recorded many times. This rearrangement joins TRBV5-1 to TRBJ2-7, with D perhaps being TRBD1 or TRBD2 (5 bases each). The ends were cut back, 0 bases at V and 1 base at J, with 11 bases in the middle. Germline assignment: CDR1 SGHRS and CDR2 YFSETQ. This CDR3 region has 15 residues. The CDR3, as DNA: TGCGCCAGCAGCTTGGTCAGGGACGCGTCCTACGAGCAGTACTTC. Its protein is CASSLVRDASYEQYF.

The sample holds a few counts of this clonotype. CDR3 bases: TGTGCCAGCAGCCTTAAAGGGCGCGAGCAGTACTTC. As protein: CASSLKGREQYF. This chain uses TRBV6-1 with TRBJ2-7; D is undetermined. The germline V gene encodes CDR1 MNHNS and CDR2 SASEGT. Deletions cut 6 bases from V and 6 bases from J, with 12 bases between. The CDR3 length is 12 residues.

Many counts were recorded for this clonotype. V gene TRBV20-1 combines with J gene TRBJ1-1; D unclear. Germline CDR1 reads DFQATT; CDR2 reads SNEGSKA (reference sequence). V lost 3 bases and J 1 base, leaving 9 bases between the germline ends. The CDR3 spans 13 residues. The CDR3 region has the DNA TGCAGTGCTAGTTCTGAGTCGAACACTGAAGCTTTCTTT. Translating it yields CSASSESNTEAFF.

The J gene is TRBJ2-5, the V gene TRBV12-3 or TRBV12-4; 8 bases fit TRBD1. Unmatched junction bases numbered 13, after V lost 4 bases and J lost 6 bases. This CDR3 contains 16 residues. For the CDR3, the DNA is TGTGCCAGCAGTTCCTACAGGACAGGGACTGGTCAGACCCAGTACTTC. Its protein product is CASSSYRTGTGQTQYF.

This clonotype appeared many times. This chain uses TRBV29-1 with TRBJ2-5, with 11 positions matching TRBD2. The ends lost 4 bases at V and 5 bases at J; junction bases unmatched: 6. The CDR3 totals 14 residues. Germline CDR1 reads SQVTM; CDR2 reads ANQGSEA. CDR3 in amino acids: CSVGLLAGVETQYF. CDR3 nucleotides: TGCAGCGTTGGTTTACTAGCGGGAGTTGAGACCCAGTACTTC.

This clonotype was counted ten times or more. CDR3 region: CASSNPGSGTYEQYF. CDR3 in DNA: TGTGCCAGTAGTAACCCGGGCTCCGGGACCTACGAGCAGTACTTC. The gene calls are TRBV19 and TRBJ2-7; tentative D call: TRBD2 (5 bases). Germline loops: CDR1 LNHDA, CDR2 SQIVND (reference sequence). CDR3 size: 15 residues. V dropped 4 bases and J dropped 2 bases, with 15 bases sitting between them.

Ten or more counts support this clonotype. The rearrangement links TRBV5-1 to TRBJ2-2; 8 bases are a match to TRBD1. Germline CDR1 reads SGHRS; CDR2 reads YFSETQ. V lost 4 bases, J lost 0 bases, and 5 bases stayed unmatched. The CDR3 extends over 16 amino acids. CDR3 sequence reads: CASSPQGGSNTGELFF. CDR3 DNA: TGCGCCAGCAGCCCACAGGGGGGATCGAACACCGGGGAGCTGTTTTTT.